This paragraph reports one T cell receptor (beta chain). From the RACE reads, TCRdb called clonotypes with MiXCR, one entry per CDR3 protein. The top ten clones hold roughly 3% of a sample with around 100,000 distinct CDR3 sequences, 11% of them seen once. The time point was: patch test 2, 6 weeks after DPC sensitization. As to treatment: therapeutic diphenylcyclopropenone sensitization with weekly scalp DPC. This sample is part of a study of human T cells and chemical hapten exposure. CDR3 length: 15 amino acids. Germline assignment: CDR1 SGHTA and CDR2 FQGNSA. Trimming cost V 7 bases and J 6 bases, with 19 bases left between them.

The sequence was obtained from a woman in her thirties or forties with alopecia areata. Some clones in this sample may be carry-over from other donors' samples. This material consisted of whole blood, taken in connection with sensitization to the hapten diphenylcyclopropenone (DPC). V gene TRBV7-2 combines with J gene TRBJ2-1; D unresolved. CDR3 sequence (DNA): TGTGCCAGCACTATGTCGATAACTTCAATCAATGAGCAGTTCTTC. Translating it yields CASTMSITSINEQFF. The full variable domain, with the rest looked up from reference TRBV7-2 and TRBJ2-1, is GAGVSQSPSNKVTEKGKDVELRCDPISGHTALYWYRQSLGQGLEFLIYFQGNSAPDKSGLPSDRFSAERTGGSVSTLTIQRTQQEDSAVYLCASTMSITSINEQFFGPGTRLTVL.